The present TCR beta chain was sequenced within a study of blood T cell repertoires in COVID-19. V was trimmed by 0 bases and J by 1 base, leaving 6 bases between them. The CDR3 totals 14 residues. Per the germline V gene, CDR1 is LNHNV and CDR2 is YYDKDF (reference sequence). Study processing details: Amplified reference gene primers provided the basis for estimating nucleated cell counts. The method was immunoSEQ multiplex PCR; TCRdb's version includes in-frame clones alone and lacks a portion of them. For V, J and clone size, that table is used; D and trimming come from the DNA. This sample yields roughly 260,000 clones, of which roughly 86% are seen a single time; about 2.1% belongs to the top ten.

The sequenced sample was peripheral blood. The sequence came from a woman aged 50 to 60 with acute or convalescent COVID-19. V gene TRBV15 combines with J gene TRBJ1-1; D gene ambiguous. CDR3 protein: CATSRDPGNTEAFF. CDR3 sequence (DNA): TGTGCCACCAGCAGAGATCCAGGGAACACTGAAGCTTTCTTT.